A single sample gave rise to the 2 T cell receptor beta chains below, sequenced in a study of blood T cell repertoires in COVID-19. Clones were read by immunoSEQ multiplex PCR, and TCRdb kept only the in-frame ones, dropping some. Here the sample spans a few hundred thousand clones, 85% to 90% being singletons. The sequenced sample consisted of PBMCs or T cells enriched from blood (not recorded which). All receptors derive from a man in his forties who had recovered from COVID-19.

The chain couples TRBV6-5 to TRBJ2-7, with 9 nucleotides matching TRBD1. J lost 2 bases, V lost 5 bases, and 4 bases had no gene match. The CDR3 length is 14 residues. The V gene's germline CDR1 is MNHEY and CDR2 SVGAGI. CDR3 bases: TGTGCCAGCAGTCGGGACAGGGCCGCCTACGAGCAGTACTTC. This translates into CASSRDRAAYEQYF.

V usage is TRBV4-3 and J usage is TRBJ2-2; 10 nucleotides align to TRBD1. The trim removed 8 bases at V and 4 bases at J, leaving 7 bases unmatched. The CDR3 is 15 residues long. The germline gives CDR1 LGHNA, CDR2 YSLEER. The CDR3 DNA sequence: TGCGCCAGCCGTAGGACAGGGGGATTCACCGGGGAGCTGTTTTTT. Its protein is CASRRTGGFTGELFF.